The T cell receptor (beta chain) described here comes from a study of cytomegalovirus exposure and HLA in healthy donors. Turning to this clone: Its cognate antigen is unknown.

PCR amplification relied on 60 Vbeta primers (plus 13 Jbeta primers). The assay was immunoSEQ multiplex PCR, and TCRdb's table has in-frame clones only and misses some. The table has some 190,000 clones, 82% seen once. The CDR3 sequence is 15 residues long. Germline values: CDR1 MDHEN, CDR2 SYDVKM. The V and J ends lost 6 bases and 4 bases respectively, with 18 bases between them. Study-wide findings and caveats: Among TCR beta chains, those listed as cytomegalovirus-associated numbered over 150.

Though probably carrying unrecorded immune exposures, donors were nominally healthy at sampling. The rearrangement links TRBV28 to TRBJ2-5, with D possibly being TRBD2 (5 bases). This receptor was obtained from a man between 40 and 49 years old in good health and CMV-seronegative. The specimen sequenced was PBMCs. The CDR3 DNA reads TGTGCCAGCAGCCAAAATGTAGTCGGAGGAGAGACCCAGTACTTC. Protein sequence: CASSQNVVGGETQYF.